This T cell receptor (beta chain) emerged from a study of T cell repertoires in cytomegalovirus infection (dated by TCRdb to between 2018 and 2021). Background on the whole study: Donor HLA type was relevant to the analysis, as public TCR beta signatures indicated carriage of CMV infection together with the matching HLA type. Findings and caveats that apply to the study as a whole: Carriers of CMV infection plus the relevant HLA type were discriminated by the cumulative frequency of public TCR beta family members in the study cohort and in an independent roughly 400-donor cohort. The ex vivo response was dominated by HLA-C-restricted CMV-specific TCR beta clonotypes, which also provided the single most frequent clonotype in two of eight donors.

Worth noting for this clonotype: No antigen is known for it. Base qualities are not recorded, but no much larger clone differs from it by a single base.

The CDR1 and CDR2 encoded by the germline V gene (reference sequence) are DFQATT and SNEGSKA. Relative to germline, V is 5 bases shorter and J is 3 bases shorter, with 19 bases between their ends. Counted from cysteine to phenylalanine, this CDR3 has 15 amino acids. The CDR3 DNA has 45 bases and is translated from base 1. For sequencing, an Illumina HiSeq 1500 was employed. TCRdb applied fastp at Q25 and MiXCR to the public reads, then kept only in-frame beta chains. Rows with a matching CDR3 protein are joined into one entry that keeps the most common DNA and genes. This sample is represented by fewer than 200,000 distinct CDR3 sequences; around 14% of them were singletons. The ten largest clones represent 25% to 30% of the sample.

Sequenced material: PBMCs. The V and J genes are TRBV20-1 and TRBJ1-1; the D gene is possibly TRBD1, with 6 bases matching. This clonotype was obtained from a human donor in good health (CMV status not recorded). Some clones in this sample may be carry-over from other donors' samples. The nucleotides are TGCAGTGCTTTGAGGGGGGGCACTTCGTACACTGAAGCTTTCTTT. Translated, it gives CSALRGGTSYTEAFF.